The 16 T cell receptor beta chains presented below share a single source sample, sequenced in a study of blood T cell repertoires in COVID-19. Method: immunoSEQ multiplex PCR; TCRdb's copy keeps in-frame clones and lacks some. The repertoire holds approximately 72,000 clones, with 85% as singletons. The specimen was peripheral blood. The receptors here all came from a woman older than 75 with active or convalescent COVID-19.

With respect to this clone: This CDR3 is also generated by other DNA sequences in the sample. The rearrangement links TRBV14 to TRBJ2-7; possible D gene TRBD2, 6 bases. Between the trimmed V and J ends, which lost 5 bases and 4 bases, there was a span of 9 bases. This CDR3 has 12 residues. Germline-derived CDR1 and CDR2 are SGHDN and FVKESK. The CDR3 DNA follows: TGTGCCAGCAGCAAGGGAGGTTACGAGCAGTACTTC. Translation gives CASSKGGYEQYF.

The chain combines TRBV2 with TRBJ2-1, with TRBD1 matching over 9 bases. Trimming took 4 bases from V and 6 from J; bases not matched to a gene: 7. Germline CDR1 and CDR2: SNHLY and FYNNEI. CDR3 length equals 15 residues. The CDR3 loop is CASSVLRDRANEQFF. The CDR3 DNA reads as TGTGCCAGCAGTGTCCTCCGGGACAGGGCCAATGAGCAGTTCTTC.

The chain employs TRBV11-2 and TRBJ2-2; no firm D call. Germline V gene data show CDR1 as SGHAT and CDR2 as FQNNGV. V lost 7 bases to trimming and J lost 6 bases, with 6 bases between them. CDR3 size: 11 residues. Here the CDR3 DNA reads TGTGCCAGCACCCGAGCCGGGGAGCTGTTTTTT. This translates into CASTRAGELFF.

This clone came up a few times. The V gene is TRBV7-2, the J gene TRBJ1-2; TRBD1 is a possible D gene (5 bases). With 1 base removed from V and 4 bases from J, the gap between germline ends came to 10 bases. Germline V CDR1 and CDR2: SGHTA, FQGNSA. CDR3 length: 14 amino acids. CDR3 bases: TGTGCCAGCAGCTTAGTTTCAGGGATCTATGGCTACACCTTC. Residues: CASSLVSGIYGYTF.

The J gene is TRBJ2-2, the V gene TRBV10-1, with 10 bases matching TRBD2. Germline trimming cut 4 bases from V and 3 bases from J; bases unmatched to any gene: 2. The CDR3 loop spans 15 amino acids. Germline V lookup: CDR1 WNHNN, CDR2 SYGVQD (reference sequence). CDR3 loop: CASSVLAGDTGELFF. The CDR3 DNA reads TGCGCCAGCAGTGTCCTAGCGGGGGACACCGGGGAGCTGTTTTTT.

This chain joins TRBV5-1 and TRBJ2-5; D is unclear. The length of the CDR3 is 15 residues. CDR1 SGHRS and CDR2 YFSETQ come from the germline V gene. V shed 4 bases and J shed 4 bases, with 17 bases lying between them. The CDR3 bases are TGCGCCAGCAGCGCCAGCCCCGGCCCAGGAGAGACCCAGTACTTC. Its translation: CASSASPGPGETQYF.

V and J are TRBV10-3 and TRBJ2-6, with D uncertain. The CDR3 spans 16 residues. V gave up 4 bases and J gave up 4 bases, with 14 bases separating them. Germline-derived CDR1 and CDR2 are ENHRY and SYGVKD. Here the CDR3 reads CAISVDLSSGANVLTF. DNA of the CDR3: TGTGCCATCAGTGTTGATCTAAGTTCGGGGGCCAACGTCCTGACTTTC.

The CDR3 spells CASSLELPANTGELFF. As DNA, the CDR3 is TGTGCCAGCAGCTTAGAACTACCGGCGAACACCGGGGAGCTGTTTTTT. This rearrangement joins TRBV11-2 to TRBJ2-2; D not certain. The V gene lost 0 bases and the J gene lost 0 bases, with 8 bases spanning the gap. CDR3 length: 16 amino acids. Germline CDR1 is SGHAT and CDR2 is FQNNGV.

This chain connects TRBV9 to TRBJ1-1; D uncertain. The germline CDR1 and CDR2 sequences are SGDLS and YYNGEE. Trimming removed 5 bases at V and 3 bases at J, with 14 bases between. This CDR3 contains 14 residues. The chain's CDR3 is CASRGGRVDTEAFF. The CDR3 nucleotides read TGTGCCAGCAGAGGAGGGCGGGTCGACACTGAAGCTTTCTTT.

V and J are TRBV18 and TRBJ2-6; unclear D gene. V was clipped by 4 bases and J by 0 bases, with 10 bases between them. This CDR3 is built from 16 residues. Germline loops: CDR1 KGHSH, CDR2 LQKENI. CDR3 residues: CASSLNIPSGANVLTF. CDR3 nucleotide sequence: TGTGCCAGCTCACTTAACATCCCCTCTGGGGCCAACGTCCTGACTTTC.

The chain employs TRBV6-5 and TRBJ2-7, with D possibly TRBD2 on 5 matching bases. CDR3 length equals 10 residues. Trimming left V 8 bases short and J 4 bases short, with 6 bases between. Germline CDR1 reads MNHEY; CDR2 reads SVGAGI. CDR3: CASWEYEQYF. Here the CDR3 DNA reads TGTGCCAGCTGGGAGTACGAGCAGTACTTC.

A few counts support this clone. The CDR3 coding sequence is TGTGCCAGCAGCTTAGCAGGTAGCGGGCCCACCGGGGAGCTGTTTTTT. Translating gives CASSLAGSGPTGELFF. This chain links TRBV7-2 with TRBJ2-2, with 7 bases that match TRBD2. Trimming removed 0 bases from V and 4 bases from J; junction bases left unmatched: 5. The CDR3 covers 16 residues. The germline V gene has CDR1 SGHTA and CDR2 FQGNSA.

The chain couples TRBV6-5 to TRBJ2-1; D may be TRBD1 (6 bases). The germline gives CDR1 MNHEY, CDR2 SVGAGI. The ends were cut back, 7 bases at V and 3 bases at J, with 13 bases in the middle. This CDR3 spans 14 amino acids. The chain's CDR3 is CASMPVTGYNEQFF. The CDR3 region has the DNA TGTGCCAGCATGCCCGTGACAGGCTACAATGAGCAGTTCTTC.

This chain uses TRBV9 with TRBJ1-6; TRBD1 agrees at 8 bases. Germline V gene lookup returns CDR1 SGDLS and CDR2 YYNGEE. This CDR3 has 15 residues. With V trimmed by 4 bases and J by 9 bases, 9 bases remained unmatched. CDR3 in DNA: TGTGCCAGCAGCTTAGACAGGGGAATCGGTTCACCCCTCCACTTT. Protein sequence: CASSLDRGIGSPLHF.

The chain is built from TRBV7-2 and TRBJ2-7; D is undetermined. The germline V gene encodes CDR1 SGHTA and CDR2 FQGNSA. The CDR3 runs to 13 residues. V lost 4 bases to trimming and J lost 2 bases, with 9 bases between them. Here the CDR3 reads CASSSHRAYEQYF. CDR3 nucleotide sequence: TGTGCCAGCAGCTCCCACCGGGCCTACGAGCAGTACTTC.

The chain links TRBV4-2 to TRBJ2-3; 14 nucleotides line up with TRBD2. The ends lost 1 base at V and 2 bases at J; junction bases unmatched: 8. This CDR3 has 19 residues. Germline lookup yields CDR1 LGHNA and CDR2 YNFKEQ. CDR3 protein: CASSQAGTSGGQLTDTQYF. The CDR3 DNA reads as TGTGCCAGCAGCCAAGCGGGGACTAGCGGGGGCCAACTCACAGATACGCAGTATTTT.